Listed below are T cell receptor beta chains from one sample, sequenced in a study of blood T cell repertoires in COVID-19. The data were produced by immunoSEQ multiplex PCR, yet TCRdb's version contains in-frame clones alone and is incomplete. This sample has several thousand clones, with 80% to 90% found just once. The specimen sequenced was peripheral blood. These receptors originate from a human donor in a cohort sampled during active COVID-19. CDR3s include the opening cysteine and the closing phenylalanine or tryptophan. Fields, in order: V gene, CDR3 length, CDR3 protein.

V: TRBV19; length: 14; CDR3: CASSMTGQVDPQHF
V: TRBV30; length: 14; CDR3: CAWISRGSLGSYTF
V: TRBV2; length: 12; CDR3: CASSTVTDTQYF
V: TRBV25-1; length: 16; CDR3: CASSGSGSRLNTEAFF
V: TRBV18; length: 16; CDR3: CASSAEVPGDNQPQHF
V: TRBV4-1; length: 17; CDR3: CASSQRTWDREGGELFF
V: TRBV3-1/TRBV3-2; length: 17; CDR3: CASSPQQGLGAKNIQYF
V: TRBV7-9; length: 13; CDR3: CASSQQGDYGYTF
V: TRBV5-3; length: 15; CDR3: CARSLTSGGSYEQYF
V: TRBV3-1/TRBV3-2; length: 17; CDR3: CASSQDQRTISTDTQYF
V: TRBV11-2; length: 16; CDR3: CASSFTWTRKDYGYTF
V: TRBV19; length: 15; CDR3: CASSVGGARTGELFF
V: TRBV6-5; length: 15; CDR3: CASNSGTVGNTEAFF
V: TRBV28; length: 14; CDR3: CASTVDSSTDTQYF
V: TRBV12-3/TRBV12-4; length: 12; CDR3: CASSLSGEKLFF
V: TRBV11-3; length: 19; CDR3: CASSLGQGANPVAKNIQYF
V: TRBV7-2; length: 16; CDR3: CASSIGGYANTGELFF
V: TRBV5-8; length: 14; CDR3: CASSFGQADSPLHF
V: TRBV5-8; length: 14; CDR3: CASSLGASTTEAFF
V: TRBV7-8; length: 13; CDR3: CASSPLDRDGQYF
V: TRBV5-4; length: 16; CDR3: CASSELQGMGTGELFF
V: TRBV9; length: 12; CDR3: CASTVVSGEAFF
V: TRBV28; length: 15; CDR3: CASSPPGRTNEKLFF
V: TRBV5-1; length: 15; CDR3: CASSRQGQGAHEQYF
V: TRBV7-5; length: 16; CDR3: CVRSFLGNYGCNEQFF
V: TRBV15; length: 15; CDR3: CATSRGNRDNEKLFF
V: TRBV6-6; length: 14; CDR3: CASSYTGLSSPLHF
V: TRBV18; length: 16; CDR3: CASSPEMGQSTGELFF
V: TRBV7-9; length: 16; CDR3: CASSLEAPGFRETQYF
V: TRBV7-2; length: 15; CDR3: CASSFPGAGANVLTF
V: TRBV7-2; length: 17; CDR3: CASSSPSGGTKYNEQFF
V: TRBV5-1; length: 14; CDR3: CASSLDRATGELFF
V: TRBV10-3; length: 13; CDR3: CAIWSGSDYGYTF
V: TRBV5-4; length: 15; CDR3: CASSWAGQGHYGYTF
V: TRBV20-1; length: 15; CDR3: CSASRGMGRSYEQYF
V: TRBV29-1; length: 13; CDR3: CSVGTGGYNEQFF
V: TRBV6-2/TRBV6-3; length: 12; CDR3: CASSPGSLEQYF
V: TRBV9; length: 15; CDR3: CASSVDAGGPDEQYF
V: TRBV6-2/TRBV6-3; length: 16; CDR3: CASSEGRESSYNEQFF
V: TRBV5-1; length: 15; CDR3: CASSLDGTGIDEQYF
V: TRBV9; length: 13; CDR3: CASSVGQTYGYTF
V: TRBV11-2; length: 15; CDR3: CASSLAGLNTGELFF
V: TRBV6-6; length: 16; CDR3: CAIAGTGVNSPLEQYF
V: TRBV9; length: 14; CDR3: CASSPGTDNYGYTF
V: TRBV7-2; length: 17; CDR3: CASSLAGSPGDTDTQYF
V: TRBV2; length: 14; CDR3: CASKPGRDTGELFF
V: TRBV19; length: 16; CDR3: CASSISSGGSTDTQYF
V: TRBV3-1/TRBV3-2; length: 17; CDR3: CASSQGQGALSSSPLHF
V: TRBV6-6; length: 15; CDR3: CASTPPSATNEKLFF
V: TRBV7-2; length: 14; CDR3: CASGETGGDNEQFF
V: TRBV4-3; length: 15; CDR3: CASSQDPGIDNEQFF